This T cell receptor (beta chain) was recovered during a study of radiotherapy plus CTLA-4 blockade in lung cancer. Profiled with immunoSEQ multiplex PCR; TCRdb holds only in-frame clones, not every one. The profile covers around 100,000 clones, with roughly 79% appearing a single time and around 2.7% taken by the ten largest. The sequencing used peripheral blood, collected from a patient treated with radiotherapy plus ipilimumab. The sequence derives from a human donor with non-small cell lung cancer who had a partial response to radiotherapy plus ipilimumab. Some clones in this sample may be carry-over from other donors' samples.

CDR3 region: CASSLATGGEKLFF. The CDR3 bases are TGCGCCAGCAGCTTGGCGACAGGGGGTGAAAAACTGTTTTTT. The V and J genes are TRBV5-1 and TRBJ1-4; 9 bases fit TRBD1. With 0 bases clipped from V and 7 bases from J, the junction kept 1 base outside the gene matches. Per the germline V gene, CDR1 is SGHRS and CDR2 is YFSETQ. The CDR3 totals 14 residues. Full variable domain (remainder filled in from reference TRBV5-1 and TRBJ1-4): KAGVTQTPRYLIKTRGQQVTLSCSPISGHRSVSWYQQTPGQGLQFLFEYFSETQRNKGNFPGRFSGRQFSNSRSEMNVSTLELGDSALYLCASSLATGGEKLFFGSGTQLSVL.